These 21 T cell receptor beta chains were all obtained from the same sample, sequenced in a study of neurological immune-mediated disorders. Using its own MiXCR run on the 5' RACE reads, TCRdb lists one record per CDR3 protein. Of 20,000 to 25,000 distinct CDR3 sequences listed, more than 14% are singletons. The sample consisted of PBMCs. These receptors all come from a female donor with HTLV-1-associated myelopathy (HAM/TSP).

As to this clonotype: At one of its ends the junction is not consistent with the germline gene, which may arise from a read error. CDR3 bases: TGTGCCAACAGCGCTGGAATGGCCCAAGAGACCCAGTACTTC. The encoded protein is CANSAGMAQETQYF. The rearrangement joins TRBV7-2 to TRBJ2-5; D gene uncertain. Per the germline V gene, CDR1 is SGHTA and CDR2 is FQGNSA. The CDR3 length is 14 residues.

CDR3 in amino acids: CASSSGGPQAGELFF. In nucleotides, the CDR3 is TGTGCCAGCAGCTCCGGCGGACCACAGGCCGGGGAGCTGTTTTTT. The V call is TRBV7-2, the J call TRBJ2-2; D is perhaps TRBD1 (5 bases). CDR3 length equals 15 residues. The germline gives CDR1 SGHTA, CDR2 FQGNSA. The germline V and J ends were trimmed by 4 bases and 6 bases, with 15 bases remaining between them.

Many counts were recorded for this clonotype. The chain employs TRBV20-1 and TRBJ2-3; 9 positions match TRBD2. Germline V gene data show CDR1 as DFQATT and CDR2 as SNEGSKA (reference sequence). The CDR3 extends over 15 amino acids. Unmatched junction bases numbered 14, after V lost 6 bases and J lost 7 bases. Here the CDR3 reads CSAIPGGGGAYTQYF. CDR3 nucleotide sequence: TGCAGTGCCATCCCGGGGGGCGGGGGGGCATATACGCAGTATTTT.

V is TRBV9 and J is TRBJ2-7; D not certain. Per germline, CDR1 SGDLS and CDR2 YYNGEE. V was clipped by 7 bases and J by 5 bases, with 16 bases between them. This CDR3 contains 13 residues. CDR3 residues: CASVGPYTDEQYF. The CDR3 nucleotides read TGTGCCAGCGTAGGACCCTACACCGACGAGCAGTACTTC.

This clonotype was seen repeatedly, ten times or more. The chain joins TRBV27 to TRBJ2-7; 14 positions agree with TRBD2. Germline V gene data show CDR1 as MNHEY and CDR2 as SMNVEV (reference sequence). After removal of 4 bases from V and 6 bases from J, the junction contained 5 bases not matched to a gene. This CDR3 has 15 amino acids. CDR3 sequence (DNA): TGTGCCAGCAGTTCGGGGACTAGCGGGAGCGGCGAGCAGTACTTC. It translates to CASSSGTSGSGEQYF.

Judged by abundance, this clonotype is medium-sized. This CDR3 reads CSAPGELNTGELFF. The CDR3, as DNA: TGCAGTGCCCCTGGTGAACTGAACACCGGGGAGCTGTTTTTT. The genes are TRBV20-1 and TRBJ2-2; D uncertain. V shed 6 bases and J shed 1 base, with 12 bases lying between them. Germline CDR1 and CDR2: DFQATT and SNEGSKA (reference sequence). The CDR3 extends over 14 amino acids.

This clonotype was seen repeatedly, ten times or more. The V call is TRBV12-3 or TRBV12-4, the J call TRBJ2-5; TRBD2 matches at 13 bases. Trimming cost V 5 bases and J 1 base; bases outside gene matches: 10. The CDR3 covers 18 residues. The CDR3 reads CASSPGTSGMVGQETQYF. The CDR3 DNA is TGTGCCAGCAGTCCCGGGACTAGCGGGATGGTGGGCCAAGAGACCCAGTACTTC.

A note on this clonotype: One end of the junction is discordant with germline, which a read error may explain. J is TRBJ2-1 and V is TRBV7-7; 10 bases match TRBD1. The germline CDR1 and CDR2 sequences are SSHAT and FNYEAQ (reference sequence). CDR3 length: 17 residues. As DNA, the CDR3 is TGTGCTAGCAGCTTGCAACCCGGGACAGGGGAGGGCAATGAGCAGTTCTTC. Protein product: CASSLQPGTGEGNEQFF.

This clonotype has ten or more counts. The V call is TRBV20-1, the J call TRBJ2-1; no definite D call. Germline lookup yields CDR1 DFQATT and CDR2 SNEGSKA (reference sequence). V lost 0 bases and J 9 bases, leaving 12 bases between the germline ends. The CDR3 totals 13 residues. This CDR3 reads CSARDIWSSEQFF. For the CDR3, the DNA is TGCAGTGCTAGAGATATATGGTCTAGTGAGCAGTTCTTC.

This clonotype showed up many times. The rearrangement joins TRBV20-1 to TRBJ2-4; no reliable D call. V dropped 0 bases and J dropped 0 bases, with 9 bases sitting between them. The CDR3 is 15 amino acids. Germline CDR1 is DFQATT and CDR2 is SNEGSKA (reference sequence). The CDR3 DNA is TGCAGTGCTAGAGATAGTACATCAGCCAAAAACATTCAGTACTTC. Translation gives CSARDSTSAKNIQYF.

This clonotype was detected many times. The chain recombines TRBV5-1 with TRBJ2-3; 9 nucleotides line up with TRBD2. This CDR3 has 17 residues. Germline CDR1 reads SGHRS; CDR2 reads YFSETQ. J was trimmed by 1 base and V by 2 bases; bases with no gene match: 8. The CDR3 DNA reads as TGCGCCAGCAGCTTAGGAAGGAGGACTAGCGGCACAGATACGCAGTATTTT. It is translated as CASSLGRRTSGTDTQYF. Drawing the rest from reference TRBV5-1 and TRBJ2-3, the complete variable domain is KAGVTQTPRYLIKTRGQQVTLSCSPISGHRSVSWYQQTPGQGLQFLFEYFSETQRNKGNFPGRFSGRQFSNSRSEMNVSTLELGDSALYLCASSLGRRTSGTDTQYFGPGTRLTVL.

This clonotype is medium-sized within its sample. The chain couples TRBV12-3 or TRBV12-4 to TRBJ2-2, with 11 positions matching TRBD1. The CDR3 is 16 amino acids. The trim removed 7 bases at V and 8 bases at J, leaving 12 bases unmatched. The CDR3 is CASTEGGQGALGELFF. Here the CDR3 DNA reads TGTGCCAGCACCGAGGGAGGACAGGGGGCGCTTGGGGAGCTGTTTTTT.

This clonotype was detected ten times or more. This chain joins TRBV25-1 and TRBJ2-3; no definite D call. V lost 3 bases, J lost 2 bases, and 9 bases lay in between. Looked up from germline, CDR1 is MGHDK and CDR2 is SYGVNS. There are 14 residues in the CDR3. The CDR3 DNA sequence: TGTGCCAGCAGTGACCAGGAGATCACAGATACGCAGTATTTT. Its translation: CASSDQEITDTQYF.

This clonotype was observed many times. The chain is built from TRBV30 and TRBJ2-1; D is perhaps TRBD2 (5 bases). The CDR3 totals 15 residues. V lost 2 bases and J lost 5, with 16 bases in between. Per the germline V gene, CDR1 is GTSNPN and CDR2 is SVGIG (reference sequence). CDR3 in DNA: TGTGCCTGGAGTCAGGACTCGCTACCAAACAATGAGCAGTTCTTC. This gives the protein CAWSQDSLPNNEQFF. Full variable domain (rest looked up from reference TRBV30 and TRBJ2-1): SQTIHQWPATLVQPVGSPLSLECTVEGTSNPNLYWYRQAAGRGLQLLFYSVGIGQISSEVPQNLSASRPQDRQFILSSKKLLLSDSGFYLCAWSQDSLPNNEQFFGPGTRLTVL.

The sample holds many counts of this clonotype. J is TRBJ2-1 and V is TRBV20-1; D call uncertain. The CDR3 totals 14 residues. Trimming stripped 0 bases from V and 3 bases from J, with 9 bases between. CDR1 and CDR2 from the germline V gene are DFQATT and SNEGSKA (reference sequence). The CDR3 DNA reads as TGCAGTGCTAGAGATACTCGAAGCTACAATGAGCAGTTCTTC. Its protein product is CSARDTRSYNEQFF.

This clonotype was observed at least ten times. The chain combines TRBV20-1 with TRBJ1-2, with D hard to call. The CDR3 has 16 residues. Trimming stripped 6 bases from V and 0 bases from J, with 20 bases between. Germline V lookup: CDR1 DFQATT, CDR2 SNEGSKA (reference sequence). Written as DNA, the CDR3 is TGCAGTGCCAAAACGAGACCAGATCTTCCTAACTATGGCTACACCTTC. Translating it yields CSAKTRPDLPNYGYTF.

This clonotype has at least ten counts. The chain couples TRBV13 to TRBJ2-7, with D tentatively TRBD2 (6 bases). V gave up 5 bases and J gave up 0 bases, with 14 bases separating them. CDR1 and CDR2 (germline): PRHDT, FYEKMQ (reference sequence). The CDR3 runs to 15 residues. Here the CDR3 DNA reads TGTGCCAGCAGCCTAAGCGGGCGCAACTCCTACGAGCAGTACTTC. Its translation: CASSLSGRNSYEQYF.

V usage is TRBV7-2 and J usage is TRBJ2-5; no reliable D call. The CDR3 sequence is 14 residues long. The V end was cut by 4 bases, the J end by 2 bases, with 11 bases between. Germline assignment: CDR1 SGHTA and CDR2 FQGNSA. CDR3 in amino acids: CASSSYNTQETQYF. The CDR3 coding sequence is TGTGCCAGCAGCTCCTACAACACACAAGAGACCCAGTACTTC.

In its sample, this clonotype was seen many times. This sequence joins TRBV7-2 and TRBJ2-3; D gene ambiguous. Germline V lookup: CDR1 SGHTA, CDR2 FQGNSA. The CDR3 is 14 amino acids. V dropped 5 bases and J dropped 4 bases, with 13 bases sitting between them. CDR3 sequence: CASSPELVPDTQYF. The DNA of the CDR3 is TGTGCCAGCAGCCCAGAACTGGTGCCAGATACGCAGTATTTT.

This clonotype was counted ten times or more. The chain links TRBV20-1 to TRBJ2-1, with 9 bases lining up with TRBD2. Germline-derived CDR1 and CDR2 are DFQATT and SNEGSKA (reference sequence). This CDR3 has 16 amino acids. V lost 0 bases to trimming and J lost 0 bases; unmatched junction nucleotides: 3. The CDR3: CSARDRSGSSYNEQFF. The DNA of the CDR3 is TGCAGTGCTAGAGATCGTAGCGGGAGCTCCTACAATGAGCAGTTCTTC.

On this clonotype: One junction end does not reproduce the germline sequence, and a read error may be involved. V gene TRBV12-3 or TRBV12-4 combines with J gene TRBJ1-5; unclear D gene. The end of the DNA aligns better with TRBJ2-3, so the J call may be wrong. There are 14 residues in the CDR3. In nucleotides, the CDR3 is TGTGCCACCAGTTTAGGACGAGAAGGCCAGCCCCAGTATTTT. It is translated as CATSLGREGQPQYF.